Below, 24 T cell receptor beta chains from the same sample are listed, as sequenced in a study of blood T cells in healthy people across ages. A J-beta primer mix and a sample-barcoded 5' primer were used in a second PCR of about 7 to 12 cycles. TCRdb itself ran the 5' RACE reads through MiXCR, one entry per CDR3 protein. The sample yields about 1.6 million distinct CDR3 sequences, around 36% seen once. Sequencing was performed on blood. These receptors all stem from a woman in her twenties or thirties in good health.

This chain joins TRBV7-2 and TRBJ1-5; no clear D gene. Per the germline V gene, CDR1 is SGHTA and CDR2 is FQGNSA. This CDR3 has 14 amino acids. The germline V and J ends were trimmed by 5 bases and 11 bases, with 19 bases remaining between them. The CDR3 protein is CASSLSVGFLTQHF. For the CDR3, the DNA is TGTGCCAGCAGCCTTTCAGTCGGGTTTTTGACCCAGCATTTT.

The gene calls are TRBV6-5 and TRBJ2-1; 7 bases map to TRBD2. CDR1 and CDR2 from the germline V gene are MNHEY and SVGAGI. V was pared by 7 bases and J by 4 bases, with 4 bases of the junction left unmatched. The CDR3 loop spans 13 amino acids. As DNA, the CDR3 is TGTGCCAGCACCAGGGAGGGGTACAATGAGCAGTTCTTC. It encodes CASTREGYNEQFF.

The gene calls are TRBV18 and TRBJ2-7; D is perhaps TRBD1 (6 bases). The CDR3 consists of 15 residues. The V gene's germline CDR1 is KGHSH and CDR2 LQKENI. V was pared by 2 bases and J by 5 bases, with 16 bases between. CDR3 region: CASSPGRGMFHEQYF. CDR3 sequence (DNA): TGTGCCAGCTCACCAGGCAGGGGCATGTTCCACGAGCAGTACTTC.

The chain has TRBV7-9 and TRBJ1-6, with 9 bases fitting TRBD1. The trim removed 5 bases at V and 10 bases at J, leaving 15 bases unmatched. CDR3 length: 17 amino acids. Germline values: CDR1 SEHNR, CDR2 FQNEAQ (reference sequence). The CDR3 protein is CASSNPGQGLRNSPLHF. CDR3 DNA: TGTGCCAGCAGCAACCCGGGACAGGGTTTGCGAAACTCACCCCTCCACTTT. Using reference TRBV7-9 and TRBJ1-6 for the parts outside the CDR3, the full variable domain is DTGVSQNPRHKITKRGQNVTFRCDPISEHNRLYWYRQTLGQGPEFLTYFQNEAQLEKSRLLSDRFSAERPKGSFSTLEIQRTEQGDSAMYLCASSNPGQGLRNSPLHFGNGTRLTVT.

The chain is built from TRBV5-1 and TRBJ2-1, with 12 bases aligning to TRBD2. In germline, CDR1 is SGHRS, CDR2 YFSETQ. With V trimmed by 4 bases and J by 7 bases, 6 bases remained unmatched. CDR3 length equals 15 residues. The CDR3 bases are TGCGCCAGCAGCCCAAGACTAGCGGGGGAGAATGAGCAGTTCTTC. This translates into CASSPRLAGENEQFF.

The chain employs TRBV29-1 and TRBJ1-2; 9 bases map to TRBD1. Germline V gene data show CDR1 as SQVTM and CDR2 as ANQGSEA. The CDR3 loop spans 14 amino acids. The V and J ends lost 6 bases and 5 bases, in that order; junction bases with no gene match: 10. CDR3 amino acids: CSVGTGFSEYGYTF. Written as DNA, the CDR3 is TGCAGCGTAGGGACAGGGTTTTCCGAATATGGCTACACCTTC.

The chain joins TRBV7-2 to TRBJ2-5; TRBD1 is a possible D gene (8 bases). This CDR3 region has 15 residues. The germline gives CDR1 SGHTA, CDR2 FQGNSA. Trimming cost V 4 bases and J 4 bases, with 16 bases left between them. Here the CDR3 reads CASSYRQGRGETQYF. The CDR3 DNA sequence: TGTGCCAGCAGCTACAGACAGGGGAGGGGAGAGACCCAGTACTTC.

This clonotype was picked up a small number of times. V and J are TRBV4-1 and TRBJ2-3; D ambiguous. CDR1 is MGHRA, CDR2 YSYEKL, per germline. The V end was cut by 3 bases, the J end by 1 base, with 5 bases between. This CDR3 has 13 residues. This chain's CDR3 is CASSHHGTDTQYF. In DNA, the CDR3 is TGCGCCAGCAGCCACCACGGCACAGATACGCAGTATTTT.

Only a few counts were recorded for this clonotype. The rearrangement uses TRBV6-5 and TRBJ2-3; 10 bases are shared with TRBD2. Germline-derived CDR1 and CDR2 are MNHEY and SVGAGI. The V and J ends lost 2 bases and 6 bases, in that order; junction bases with no gene match: 17. The CDR3 has 19 residues. The CDR3 DNA sequence: TGTGCCAGCAGTTACATGTGGGGCGCGGGTACTAGCGGGGAGGATACGCAGTATTTT. Residues: CASSYMWGAGTSGEDTQYF.

In this sample, this clonotype turned up a few times. The J gene is TRBJ1-5, the V gene TRBV6-2 or TRBV6-3, with D possibly TRBD1 on 5 matching bases. Per the germline V gene, CDR1 is MNHEY and CDR2 is SVGEGT. This CDR3 spans 16 amino acids. Trimming took off 2 bases at V and 0 bases at J, with 11 bases between the two ends. DNA for the CDR3: TGTGCCAGCAGTTACGGGGGTCCCTATAGCAATCAGCCCCAGCATTTT. Protein: CASSYGGPYSNQPQHF.

CDR3 region: CASTSVGHPSTEAFF. CDR3 coding DNA: TGTGCCAGCACCTCCGTAGGACACCCGAGCACTGAAGCTTTCTTT. The chain recombines TRBV9 with TRBJ1-1; possibly TRBD1 for D (5 bases). The CDR3 extends over 15 amino acids. CDR1 and CDR2 from the germline V gene are SGDLS and YYNGEE. Trimming stripped 6 bases from V and 4 bases from J, with 19 bases between.

This clonotype was seen a handful of times. The chain carries TRBV20-1 and TRBJ2-4; 8 nucleotides line up with TRBD2. The end of the DNA fits TRBJ2-7 better, so the J call may be wrong. Germline V lookup: CDR1 DFQATT, CDR2 SNEGSKA (reference sequence). The CDR3 covers 14 residues. CDR3 sequence reads: CSASGIAGFYEQYF. For the CDR3, the DNA is TGCAGTGCTAGCGGGATAGCGGGATTCTACGAGCAGTACTTC.

This clonotype appeared a few times. The CDR3 region is CASSPTRTTGAGANVLTF. DNA of the CDR3: TGTGCCAGCAGCCCAACCAGAACGACAGGGGCTGGGGCCAACGTCCTGACTTTC. The V call is TRBV7-9, the J call TRBJ2-6; 8 bases map to TRBD1. The V segment lost 5 bases and the J segment 2 bases; nucleotides outside the gene matches: 11. The germline CDR1 and CDR2 sequences are SEHNR and FQNEAQ (reference sequence). The CDR3 consists of 18 residues.

The genes are TRBV27 and TRBJ1-5; TRBD1 is a possible D gene (6 bases). Germline V gene data show CDR1 as MNHEY and CDR2 as SMNVEV (reference sequence). This CDR3 is built from 16 residues. The germline V and J ends were trimmed by 6 bases and 3 bases, with 18 bases remaining between them. The CDR3 protein is CASSLRPGHTNQPQHF. In DNA, the CDR3 is TGTGCCAGCAGCTTACGCCCGGGACATACCAATCAGCCCCAGCATTTT.

The chain has TRBV4-1 and TRBJ2-3; D remains ambiguous. CDR1 and CDR2 (germline): MGHRA, YSYEKL. This CDR3 region has 17 residues. V was cut by 4 bases and J by 0 bases, with 17 bases left in between. The CDR3 is CASSRSVKQTSTDTQYF. In DNA form, the CDR3 reads TGCGCCAGCAGCCGCTCCGTTAAACAGACTAGCACAGATACGCAGTATTTT.

V gene TRBV15 combines with J gene TRBJ2-7; no clear D. This CDR3 has 11 amino acids. V was clipped by 4 bases and J by 3 bases, with 4 bases between them. The germline V gene encodes CDR1 LNHNV and CDR2 YYDKDF (reference sequence). For the CDR3, the DNA is TGTGCCACCAGCAAGGACTACGAGCAGTACTTC. It encodes CATSKDYEQYF.

The genes are TRBV29-1 and TRBJ2-5; TRBD2 matches at 11 bases. The CDR3 is 13 residues long. V shed 6 bases, J shed 5 bases, and the junction held 5 bases outside the gene matches. Looked up from germline, CDR1 is SQVTM and CDR2 is ANQGSEA. The CDR3, as DNA: TGCAGCGTACGGACTAGCGGGCGTGAGACCCAGTACTTC. Translating it yields CSVRTSGRETQYF.

This clonotype was counted only a few times. The V call is TRBV30, the J call TRBJ1-1; D unresolved. From germline, CDR1 is GTSNPN and CDR2 SVGIG (reference sequence). Trimming stripped 7 bases from V and 7 bases from J, with 25 bases between. The length of the CDR3 is 15 residues. CDR3 in amino acids: CAFRRSPLVESEAFF. CDR3 DNA: TGTGCCTTCAGGCGGTCCCCGTTGGTTGAGAGTGAAGCTTTCTTT.

The genes are TRBV7-7 and TRBJ2-3; TRBD2 agrees at 7 bases. CDR3 length: 17 amino acids. CDR1 and CDR2 from the germline V gene are SSHAT and FNYEAQ (reference sequence). The J segment lost 4 bases and the V segment lost 1 base, leaving 11 bases of the junction unmatched. CDR3: CASSLGDGGSFADTQYF. The DNA of the CDR3 is TGTGCCAGCAGCTTAGGAGATGGCGGGAGCTTCGCAGATACGCAGTATTTT.

The table lists this clonotype with a few counts. The chain joins TRBV20-1 to TRBJ1-5; D might be TRBD1 (5 bases). V lost 3 bases and J 0 bases, leaving 18 bases between the germline ends. The CDR3 contains 17 residues. Per germline, CDR1 DFQATT and CDR2 SNEGSKA (reference sequence). CDR3 amino acids: CSARRGRIEYSNQPQHF. The DNA of the CDR3 is TGCAGTGCTAGGAGGGGACGGATCGAATATAGCAATCAGCCCCAGCATTTT.

The chain uses TRBV20-1 and TRBJ1-6, with D possibly TRBD1 on 5 matching bases. CDR3 length: 15 residues. Trimming cost V 3 bases and J 5 bases, with 14 bases left between them. Germline V CDR1 and CDR2: DFQATT, SNEGSKA (reference sequence). The CDR3 here is CSARSGGVHNSPLHF. DNA of the CDR3: TGCAGTGCTAGGTCCGGGGGGGTCCATAATTCACCCCTCCACTTT.

This chain joins TRBV7-2 and TRBJ2-7, with D perhaps matching TRBD1 (6 bases). The germline CDR1 and CDR2 sequences are SGHTA and FQGNSA. CDR3 length equals 14 residues. The germline V and J ends were trimmed by 0 bases and 7 bases, with 13 bases remaining between them. CDR3 in amino acids: CASSLADRKGEQYF. Written as DNA, the CDR3 is TGTGCCAGCAGCTTAGCAGACAGGAAAGGGGAGCAGTACTTC.

This clonotype has just a few counts. V usage is TRBV25-1 and J usage is TRBJ2-2, with TRBD2 matching 9 bases. Unmatched junction bases numbered 5, after V lost 1 base and J lost 5 bases. The CDR3 is made up of 16 amino acids. The V gene's germline CDR1 is MGHDK and CDR2 SYGVNS. Written as DNA, the CDR3 is TGTGCCAGCAGTGAATGGGGGACTAGCAGGACCGGGGAGCTGTTTTTT. This codes for CASSEWGTSRTGELFF. The complete variable domain, with remaining parts taken from reference TRBV25-1 and TRBJ2-2, reads EADIYQTPRYLVIGTGKKITLECSQTMGHDKMYWYQQDPGMELHLIHYSYGVNSTEKGDLSSESTVSRIRTEHFPLTLESARPSHTSQYLCASSEWGTSRTGELFFGEGSRLTVL.

A note on this clonotype: This clone may be a read error of a much larger clone one base away. The chain joins TRBV7-3 to TRBJ2-3, with D perhaps TRBD2 (8 bases). This CDR3 contains 15 residues. The germline gives CDR1 SGHTA, CDR2 FQGTGA. CDR3 region: CASSQAGAGTDPQYF. The CDR3 DNA follows: TGTGCCAGCAGCCAAGCGGGAGCGGGGACAGATCCGCAGTATTTT.